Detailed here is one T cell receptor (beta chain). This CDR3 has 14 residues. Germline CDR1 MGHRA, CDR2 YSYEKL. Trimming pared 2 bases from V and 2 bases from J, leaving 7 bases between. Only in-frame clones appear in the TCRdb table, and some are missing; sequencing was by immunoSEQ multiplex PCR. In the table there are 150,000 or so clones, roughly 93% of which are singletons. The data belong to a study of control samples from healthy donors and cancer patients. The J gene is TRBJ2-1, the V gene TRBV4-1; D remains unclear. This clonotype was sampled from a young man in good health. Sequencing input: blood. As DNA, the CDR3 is TGCGCCAGCAGCCAATGGGTGACCTACAATGAGCAGTTCTTC. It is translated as CASSQWVTYNEQFF.